This T cell receptor beta chain was captured in a study of regulatory T cells in long-lasting Graves disease. This clonotype was detected many times. This sample's time point: newly diagnosed GD, antithyroid drugs for less than 3 months. PBMCs provided the RNA from which the TCR library was made. TCR beta libraries were built with iRepertoire HTBI primers and Arm-PCR of CDR3 regions. TCRdb passed the multiplex PCR reads through MiXCR, listing each CDR3 protein once. The sample holds about 220,000 distinct CDR3 sequences, approximately 19% seen once. The same data also went into a second study, on T cells in Graves' hyperthyroidism and ophthalmopathy.

The receptor was isolated from a woman aged 25 to 39 with Graves disease. The material sequenced was peripheral blood mononuclear cells (PBMCs), taken at new diagnosis, from a patient treated with antithyroid drugs.

The CDR3 DNA is TGTGCTAGTGGTCCTGCCCCCGAGGGCACTGAAGCTTTCTTT. This encodes CASGPAPEGTEAFF. The chain employs TRBV12-5 and TRBJ1-1; D is ambiguous. Trimming took 5 bases from V and 4 from J, leaving 14 bases between them. Germline V gives CDR1 LGHNT, CDR2 FRNRAP. The CDR3 is 14 amino acids.